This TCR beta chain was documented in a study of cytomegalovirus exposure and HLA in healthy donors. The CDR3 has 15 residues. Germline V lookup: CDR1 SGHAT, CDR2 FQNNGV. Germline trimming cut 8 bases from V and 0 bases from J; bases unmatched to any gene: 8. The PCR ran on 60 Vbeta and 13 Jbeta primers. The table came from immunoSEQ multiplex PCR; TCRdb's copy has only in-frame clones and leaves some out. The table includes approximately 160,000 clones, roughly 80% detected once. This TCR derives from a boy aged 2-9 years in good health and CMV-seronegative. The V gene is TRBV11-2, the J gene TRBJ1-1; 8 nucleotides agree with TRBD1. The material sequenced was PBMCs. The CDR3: CASCQDRGLNTEAFF. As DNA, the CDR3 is TGTGCCAGCTGCCAAGACAGGGGTCTGAACACTGAAGCTTTCTTT.